This is a list of T cell receptor beta chains from one sample in a study of regulatory dendritic cells for organ transplantation. These TCRs' antigens remain unknown. Some clones are missing from TCRdb's copy, which holds only in-frame ones; the method was immunoSEQ multiplex PCR. The sample holds fewer than 25,000 clones; over 75% are singletons and the top ten take under 0.3%. Material: naive CD4+ T cells from blood cultured with dendritic cells. The receptors stem from a human donor in good health. Each CDR3 is given with its conserved first and last residue. Each record gives: D gene, V gene, J gene, clone size, CDR3 protein, CDR3 DNA. The D gene is left open where the match is weak. Clone size is shown for a subset of rows, as once, few, many or a class of expanded clone.

.	TRBV28	TRBJ1-1	few	CASSFGGTANTEAFF	TGTGCCAGCAGTTTTGGGGGGACGGCGAACACTGAAGCTTTCTTT
.	TRBV9	TRBJ2-2	.	CASSPQTNTGELFF	TGTGCCAGCAGCCCACAAACGAACACCGGGGAGCTGTTTTTT
.	TRBV18	TRBJ2-3	.	CASSRDFTDTQYF	TGTGCCAGCTCTCGGGACTTCACAGATACGCAGTATTTT
.	TRBV6-6	TRBJ1-5	.	CASSQGSVNQPQHF	TGTGCCAGCAGTCAAGGGTCTGTCAATCAGCCCCAGCATTTT
.	TRBV30	TRBJ1-1	few	CAWNLNSAEAFF	TGTGCCTGGAACCTGAACAGCGCTGAAGCTTTCTTT
.	TRBV7-9	TRBJ1-1	.	CASSRTTGNTEAFF	TGTGCCAGCAGCCGTACTACAGGGAACACTGAAGCTTTCTTT
TRBD1	TRBV9	TRBJ1-2	once	CASSRGQGRQLYGYTF	TGTGCCAGCAGTAGGGGGCAGGGGAGACAACTTTATGGCTACACCTTC
TRBD1	TRBV7-2	TRBJ1-4	.	CASSKHRGLEEKLFF	TGTGCCAGCAGCAAACACAGGGGGCTTGAAGAAAAACTGTTTTTT
TRBD2	TRBV10-2	TRBJ2-5	.	CASRDSGRARTQYF	TGCGCCAGCAGGGATAGCGGGAGAGCGCGGACCCAGTACTTC
TRBD2	TRBV6-1	TRBJ2-1	.	CASSGLAGGPPYNEQFF	TGTGCCAGCAGTGGACTAGCGGGAGGACCCCCCTACAATGAGCAGTTCTTC
TRBD1	TRBV6-6	TRBJ1-4	.	CASSYRGPEKLFF	TGTGCCAGCAGTTATAGGGGGCCTGAAAAACTGTTTTTT
.	TRBV6-5	TRBJ2-1	.	CASSYSEGRDEQFF	TGTGCCAGCAGTTACTCGGAGGGCCGGGATGAGCAGTTCTTC
TRBD1	TRBV18	TRBJ1-6	.	CASSPTGGDSPLHF	TGTGCCAGCTCACCTACAGGGGGCGATTCACCCCTCCACTTT
TRBD2	TRBV11-1	TRBJ2-5	.	CASSLFREGRETQYF	TGTGCCAGCAGCTTATTCCGGGAGGGCCGGGAGACCCAGTACTTC
TRBD1	TRBV11-3	TRBJ2-1	.	CASSKTGPEQFF	TGTGCCAGCAGCAAGACAGGGCCTGAGCAGTTCTTC
TRBD1	TRBV9	TRBJ2-2	.	CASSVGFLTGGLTGELFF	TGTGCCAGCAGCGTAGGTTTTTTGACAGGGGGCCTCACCGGGGAGCTGTTTTTT
TRBD2	TRBV6-5	TRBJ2-7	.	CASKWGPGGPYEQYF	TGTGCCAGCAAGTGGGGACCGGGAGGGCCTTACGAGCAGTACTTC
.	TRBV30	TRBJ2-6	once	CAWREHRSGANVLTF	TGTGCCTGGAGGGAACATCGCTCTGGGGCCAACGTCCTGACTTTC
.	TRBV18	TRBJ1-6	.	CASSSRALNSPLHF	TGTGCCAGCTCGTCCCGGGCCTTAAATTCACCCCTCCACTTT
TRBD1	TRBV6-5	TRBJ1-5	.	CASRSTGHHNQPQHF	TGTGCCAGCAGGTCGACAGGGCATCACAATCAGCCCCAGCATTTT
TRBD1	TRBV6-1	TRBJ1-2	once	CASSGGTGAGYGYTF	TGTGCCAGCAGTGGCGGGACAGGGGCGGGCTATGGCTACACCTTC
TRBD1	TRBV7-2	TRBJ1-2	.	CASSFQHDRAYGYTF	TGTGCCAGCAGCTTCCAACACGACAGGGCTTATGGCTACACCTTC
.	TRBV7-3	TRBJ2-1	.	CASSLRLVSYNEQFF	TGTGCCAGCAGCTTAAGGCTAGTCTCCTACAATGAGCAGTTCTTC
.	TRBV30	TRBJ1-3	.	CAWSEIVLAGKILSGNTIYF	TGTGCCTGGAGTGAAATCGTTCTGGCAGGGAAAATCCTCTCTGGAAACACCATATATTTT
.	TRBV6-5	TRBJ2-1	.	CASSYGGGGYNEQFF	TGTGCCAGCAGTTACGGGGGCGGGGGTTACAATGAGCAGTTCTTC
TRBD2	TRBV28	TRBJ2-7	.	CASSLAGGLPQYF	TGTGCCAGCAGTTTAGCGGGAGGGTTGCCGCAGTACTTC
.	TRBV19	TRBJ1-4	.	CASTPGSGASEKLFF	TGTGCCAGTACCCCAGGGTCAGGGGCGAGCGAAAAACTGTTTTTT
TRBD1	TRBV6-1	TRBJ1-4	.	CASSALDRDEKLFF	TGTGCCAGCAGTGCGTTGGACAGGGATGAAAAACTGTTTTTT
.	TRBV6-5	TRBJ1-4	.	CASSYSRGEKLFF	TGTGCCAGCAGTTACTCGAGGGGAGAAAAACTGTTTTTT
TRBD1	TRBV7-6	TRBJ1-2	.	CASSLGSGQNYGYTF	TGTGCCAGCAGCTTAGGTTCGGGACAGAACTATGGCTACACCTTC
.	TRBV27	TRBJ2-3	.	CASSIKGPRRTDTQYF	TGTGCCAGCAGTATAAAAGGCCCCAGGCGCACAGATACGCAGTATTTT
.	TRBV4-2	TRBJ1-1	.	CASSLTNEAFF	TGTGCCAGCAGCCTGACCAATGAAGCTTTCTTT
.	TRBV15	TRBJ1-1	.	CATQWEKNTEAFF	TGTGCCACGCAGTGGGAGAAGAACACTGAAGCTTTCTTT
TRBD1	TRBV30	TRBJ1-2	.	CAWSASGGNYYGYTF	TGTGCCTGGAGTGCTTCAGGGGGTAACTACTATGGCTACACCTTC
.	TRBV19	TRBJ1-5	.	CASTISRVTNQPQHF	TGTGCCAGTACCATAAGTAGGGTTACCAATCAGCCCCAGCATTTT
.	TRBV2	TRBJ2-7	.	CASCGRRGLTSDTYEQYF	TGTGCCAGCTGTGGTCGAAGGGGGCTGACTAGCGATACCTACGAGCAGTACTTC
.	TRBV4-2	TRBJ1-2	few	CASGQSTNYGYTF	TGTGCCAGCGGCCAATCTACTAACTATGGCTACACCTTC
.	TRBV6-5	TRBJ2-7	.	CASSYDVNRYEQYF	TGTGCCAGCAGTTACGACGTCAACCGCTACGAGCAGTACTTC
.	TRBV19	TRBJ2-2	.	CASRYRDTNTGELFF	TGTGCCAGTAGATACCGGGACACCAACACCGGGGAGCTGTTTTTT
TRBD1	TRBV28	TRBJ1-1	.	CASSPQVIRTGALNTEAFF	TGTGCCAGCAGCCCCCAAGTCATCCGGACAGGGGCCTTGAACACTGAAGCTTTCTTT
.	TRBV6-5	TRBJ1-6	once	CASSYSLGPLHF	TGTGCCAGCAGTTACTCCTTGGGACCCCTCCACTTT
TRBD2	TRBV18	TRBJ2-7	.	CASSQESGSFFEQYF	TGTGCCAGCTCACAGGAGAGCGGGAGCTTCTTCGAGCAGTACTTC
.	TRBV5-6	TRBJ2-3	.	CASSLDGRSTDTQYF	TGTGCCAGCAGCTTAGATGGTCGTAGCACAGATACGCAGTATTTT
.	TRBV7-2	TRBJ2-5	few	CASSFRAETQYF	TGTGCCAGCAGCTTCCGCGCGGAGACCCAGTACTTC
.	TRBV6-5	TRBJ2-2	.	CASRYKGPGELFF	TGTGCCAGCAGATACAAGGGCCCCGGGGAGCTGTTTTTT
.	TRBV27	TRBJ1-2	.	CASSPPGRGGYTF	TGTGCCAGCAGTCCGCCAGGGCGGGGTGGCTACACCTTC
TRBD2	TRBV11-2	TRBJ2-7	.	CASSLGGRQYF	TGTGCCAGCAGCCTAGGCGGGAGGCAGTACTTC
.	TRBV5-8	TRBJ1-2	.	CASSLMGDGYTF	TGTGCCAGCAGCTTGATGGGCGATGGCTACACCTTC
TRBD1	TRBV27	TRBJ1-4	.	CASRTRGGQTNEKLFF	TGTGCCAGCAGGACCAGGGGGGGACAGACTAATGAAAAACTGTTTTTT
TRBD2	TRBV28	TRBJ2-7	.	CASSLGGLAGSPYEQYF	TGTGCCAGCAGTTTGGGGGGGTTAGCGGGAAGTCCCTACGAGCAGTACTTC
.	TRBV5-4	TRBJ2-7	.	CASSLWRGEQYF	TGTGCCAGCAGCTTGTGGAGGGGCGAGCAGTACTTC
TRBD1	TRBV25-1	TRBJ2-3	.	CASSTTGDTDAQYF	TGTGCCAGCAGTACCACAGGGGACACAGATGCGCAGTATTTT
.	TRBV6-6	TRBJ2-1	.	CAGQQDSYNEQFF	TGTGCCGGACAACAGGACTCCTACAATGAGCAGTTCTTC
TRBD1	TRBV20-1	TRBJ2-1	.	CSAGQGEQFF	TGCAGTGCTGGACAGGGGGAGCAGTTCTTC
.	TRBV7-3	TRBJ2-1	.	CASSRVGTYGGEQFF	TGTGCCAGCAGCAGAGTCGGGACCTATGGGGGGGAGCAGTTCTTC
TRBD2	TRBV6-5	TRBJ2-7	once	CASSSEAGGPSEQYF	TGTGCCAGCAGTTCCGAAGCGGGAGGGCCCTCCGAGCAGTACTTC
.	TRBV7-9	TRBJ2-1	.	CASSLYRGQNNEQFF	TGTGCCAGCAGCTTATATCGTGGACAGAACAATGAGCAGTTCTTC
.	TRBV5-6	TRBJ1-2	.	CASSGGSGLDYGYTF	TGTGCCAGCAGCGGAGGATCGGGGTTGGACTATGGCTACACCTTC
TRBD2	TRBV18	TRBJ2-7	few	CASSPGLAGSYEQYF	TGTGCCAGCTCACCCGGACTAGCGGGGAGCTACGAGCAGTACTTC